Following are 10 T cell receptor beta chains from one sample sequenced in a study of beta chain features in type 1 diabetes. Reverse transcribing all isolated RNA meant expressed TCRB transcripts were sequenced. Profiled with immunoSEQ multiplex PCR; TCRdb holds only in-frame clones, not every one. The table lists around 180,000 clones, around 7.8% of them singletons. The antigens these receptors bind are not known. Overall study findings and caveats: TCRB CDR3s from Type 1 diabetes patients were moderately but significantly shorter in all four CD4+ subsets.

The sequenced sample was central memory CD4+ T cells from blood. These receptor sequences come from a woman aged 40-49 years with type 1 diabetes.

This clone appeared many times. CDR3 region: CASSGQGAWGYGYTF. CDR3 nucleotides: TGTGCCAGCAGCGGACAGGGGGCTTGGGGCTATGGCTACACCTTC. The genes are TRBV9 and TRBJ1-2; 10 bases fit TRBD1. The germline CDR1 and CDR2 sequences are SGDLS and YYNGEE. V lost 3 bases, J lost 4 bases, and 6 bases stayed unmatched. The CDR3 is made up of 15 amino acids.

This clone was observed a few times. J is TRBJ1-2 and V is TRBV6-5; D not certain. CDR1 MNHEY and CDR2 SVGAGI come from the germline V gene. The V and J ends lost 2 bases and 8 bases respectively, with 12 bases between them. This CDR3 is built from 13 residues. The CDR3 DNA sequence: TGTGCCAGCAGTTACGGGCGGGGAAGAGGCTACACCTTC. Translating gives CASSYGRGRGYTF.

The chain combines TRBV2 with TRBJ2-1, with no clear D. V lost 6 bases and J lost 10, with 10 bases in between. Germline V gene data show CDR1 as SNHLY and CDR2 as FYNNEI. The CDR3 is made up of 11 amino acids. This chain's CDR3 is CASRLAEEQFF. As DNA, the CDR3 is TGTGCCAGCAGGTTAGCCGAGGAGCAGTTCTTC.

This clone was detected a few times. CDR3 in amino acids: CASGREVGEQYF. Written as DNA, the CDR3 is TGTGCCAGCGGCAGGGAGGTAGGGGAGCAGTACTTC. The V and J genes are TRBV4-2 and TRBJ2-7; D might be TRBD2 (6 bases). The CDR3 has 12 residues. The ends were cut back, 8 bases at V and 7 bases at J, with 15 bases in the middle. CDR1 is LGHNA, CDR2 YNFKEQ, per germline.

V gene TRBV6-5 combines with J gene TRBJ1-1; TRBD1 might be the D (5 bases). CDR3 length: 13 amino acids. Germline loops: CDR1 MNHEY, CDR2 SVGAGI. The germline V and J ends were trimmed by 0 bases and 5 bases, with 7 bases remaining between them. In DNA form, the CDR3 reads TGTGCCAGCAGTTACTCCCCAGGGACTGAAGCTTTCTTT. Translating it yields CASSYSPGTEAFF.

Remarks on this clone: Other DNA sequences within the sample encode an identical CDR3. V gene TRBV28 combines with J gene TRBJ2-3; 8 positions agree with TRBD2. CDR1 and CDR2 (germline): MDHEN, SYDVKM. The V segment lost 4 bases and the J segment 6 bases; nucleotides outside the gene matches: 9. The CDR3 consists of 15 residues. CDR3 loop: CASSSPGTSGDTQYF. The CDR3, as DNA: TGTGCCAGCAGTTCCCCCGGGACTAGTGGGGATACGCAGTATTTT. Looking up the rest from reference TRBV28 and TRBJ2-3 gives the full variable domain: DVKVTQSSRYLVKRTGEKVFLECVQDMDHENMFWYRQDPGLGLRLIYFSYDVKMKEKGDIPEGYSVSREKKERFSLILESASTNQTSMYLCASSSPGTSGDTQYFGPGTRLTVL.

The rearrangement uses TRBV6-6 and TRBJ1-6; 8 bases align to TRBD1. This CDR3 region has 13 residues. The germline V gene encodes CDR1 MNHNY and CDR2 SVGAGI (reference sequence). Trimming took 7 bases from V and 8 from J; bases not matched to a gene: 4. CDR3 sequence reads: CASKQGEDSPLHF. The CDR3 DNA sequence: TGTGCCAGCAAACAGGGGGAGGATTCACCCCTCCACTTT.

The chain is built from TRBV28 and TRBJ2-5; 8 nucleotides align to TRBD2. The CDR3 is 16 amino acids. Trimming removed 7 bases from V and 1 base from J; junction bases left unmatched: 11. Looked up from germline, CDR1 is MDHEN and CDR2 is SYDVKM. The CDR3 DNA reads as TGTGCCAGCACGAGTATGACTAGCGCCCTCCAAGAGACCCAGTACTTC. Residues: CASTSMTSALQETQYF.

The table lists this clone with a few counts. The chain recombines TRBV7-3 with TRBJ1-6; possibly TRBD1 for D (5 bases). CDR1 is SGHTA and CDR2 is FQGTGA in the germline V gene. V lost 3 bases and J 5 bases, leaving 14 bases between the germline ends. The CDR3 loop spans 16 amino acids. This chain's CDR3 is CASSFRSPGNNSPLHF. The CDR3 DNA reads as TGTGCCAGCAGCTTTCGGTCCCCAGGGAATAATTCACCCCTCCACTTT.

The chain employs TRBV7-9 and TRBJ1-2, with 7 bases fitting TRBD1. CDR3 size: 13 residues. The germline V gene encodes CDR1 SEHNR and CDR2 FQNEAQ (reference sequence). The ends lost 4 bases at V and 4 bases at J; junction bases unmatched: 3. CDR3 amino acids: CASSSDRSYGYTF. The CDR3 nucleotides read TGTGCCAGCAGCTCGGACAGGTCCTATGGCTACACCTTC.